This TCR beta chain was documented in a study of metastatic and nonmetastatic thyroid tumors. No treatment of any kind had been given to any patient before thyroid surgery. On this clone itself: Antigen specificity is unknown.

TCRdb reanalyzed the PCR reads via MiXCR. Among more than 10,000 clones, over 20% were seen once, and the ten largest hold approximately 15%. Overall study results and limits: Malignant thyroid tumors reportedly exceeded benign nodules significantly in TCR beta diversity, with the difference appearing in blood and tumor.

The sample consisted of adjacent normal tissue. The receptor's source is a female donor with papillary thyroid cancer or a benign thyroid nodule (not recorded which). Some clones in this sample may be carry-over from other donors' samples.

The CDR3 reads CSARSSPGTSGGRRETQYF. CDR3 nucleotides: TGCAGTGCTAGATCCTCGCCCGGGACTAGCGGAGGCCGGCGAGAGACCCAGTACTTC. The chain has TRBV20-1 and TRBJ2-5; 11 bases match TRBD2. V shed 2 bases, J shed 4 bases, and the junction held 18 bases outside the gene matches. The CDR3 is 19 amino acids. CDR1 is DFQATT and CDR2 is SNEGSKA in the germline V gene (reference sequence).